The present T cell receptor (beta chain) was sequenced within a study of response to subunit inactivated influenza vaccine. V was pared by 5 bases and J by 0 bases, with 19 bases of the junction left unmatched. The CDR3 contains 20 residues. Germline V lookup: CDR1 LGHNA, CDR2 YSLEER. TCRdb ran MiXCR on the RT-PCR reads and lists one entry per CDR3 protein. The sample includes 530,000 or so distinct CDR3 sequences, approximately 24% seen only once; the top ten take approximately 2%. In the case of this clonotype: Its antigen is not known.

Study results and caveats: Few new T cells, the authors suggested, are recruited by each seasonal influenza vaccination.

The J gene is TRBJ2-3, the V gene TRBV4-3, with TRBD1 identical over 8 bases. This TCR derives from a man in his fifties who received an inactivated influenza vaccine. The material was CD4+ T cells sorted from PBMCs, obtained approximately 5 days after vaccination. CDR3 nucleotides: TGCGCCAGCAGCTCATCCATGACAGGGGATGGAGGCTTAAGCACAGATACGCAGTATTTT. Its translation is CASSSSMTGDGGLSTDTQYF.